The present entry profiles one T cell receptor beta chain with its context. Antigen specificity is unknown. Repertoires were generated with immunoSEQ multiplex PCR, while TCRdb's copy carries only in-frame clones and drops some. The table has 90,000 to 120,000 clones, around nine tenths seen once; the top ten hold 4.8%. This sample is part of a study of T cell responses to AZD1222 COVID-19 vaccine. Study observations and caveats: The donors showed a predominance of white British ancestry and of females, with possible underestimation of clonal diversity. Per reports, nearly half of all spike-specific TCRs target regions that are unmutated in variants.

The CDR3 has 16 residues. The V end lost 1 base, the J end lost 0 bases, and 13 bases lay between the germline ends. Germline V lookup: CDR1 SGHDT, CDR2 YYEEEE. Sequencing was performed on peripheral blood, taken 28 days after the second AZD1222 dose. The receptor's source is an adult who received the AZD1222 COVID-19 vaccine. The chain recombines TRBV5-6 with TRBJ1-2; no firm D call. DNA of the CDR3: TGTGCCAGCAGCTTGATAACAGAGTTAACTAACTATGGCTACACCTTC. Its protein is CASSLITELTNYGYTF.